This is a list of T cell receptor beta chains from one sample in a study of immune evolution from preneoplasia to lung adenocarcinoma. Produced via immunoSEQ multiplex PCR; TCRdb's table is partial and in-frame only. This table holds about 6,500 clones, over 65% found once. Sequenced sample: FFPE lung adenocarcinoma in situ tissue. These receptor sequences come from a donor at least 70 years old with lung adenocarcinoma. CDR3s include the opening cysteine and the closing phenylalanine or tryptophan. The order of the fields is V gene, J gene, D gene, clone size, CDR3 protein, CDR3 DNA. The D gene is left open where the match is weak. Only part of the rows carry a size: once, few, many, or a class if the clone is expanded.

TRBV20-1	TRBJ1-2	.	.	CSRDGYTF	TGCAGCCGAGATGGCTACACCTTC
TRBV5-1	TRBJ1-4	.	.	CASSQGQNEKLFF	TGCGCCAGCAGCCAAGGACAGAATGAAAAACTGTTTTTT
TRBV6-5	TRBJ1-2	.	few	CASRASNYGYTF	TGTGCCAGCAGGGCCAGTAACTATGGCTACACCTTC
TRBV30	TRBJ2-7	.	.	CAWGQNEQYF	TGTGCCTGGGGACAGAACGAGCAGTACTTC
TRBV15	TRBJ1-2	TRBD1	.	CATSRLSGQGRGYTF	TGTGCCACCAGCAGACTATCCGGACAGGGGAGAGGCTACACCTTC
TRBV2	TRBJ2-2	TRBD2	.	CASSGLAGTSNTGELFF	TGTGCCAGCTCAGGACTAGCGGGGACATCGAACACCGGGGAGCTGTTTTTT
TRBV7-9	TRBJ1-1	.	large	CASKGGWTEAFF	TGTGCCAGCAAGGGGGGGTGGACTGAAGCTTTCTTT
TRBV6-5	TRBJ2-6	.	.	CATLSPGANVLTF	TGTGCCACCCTCAGTCCTGGGGCCAACGTCCTGACTTTC
TRBV7-9	TRBJ1-2	.	.	CASSPGRIGLGYTF	TGTGCCAGCAGCCCGGGACGGATAGGGCTAGGCTACACCTTC
TRBV11-2	TRBJ1-2	.	.	CASSLGGGYGYTF	TGTGCCAGCAGCTTAGGGGGGGGCTACGGCTACACCTTC
TRBV5-1	TRBJ2-7	.	few	CASSEVGIYEQYF	TGCGCCAGCTCCGAGGTAGGTATCTACGAGCAGTACTTC
TRBV30	TRBJ1-2	.	few	CAWSVSGGSYGYTF	TGTGCCTGGAGTGTTTCGGGGGGAAGCTATGGCTACACCTTC
TRBV11-3	TRBJ2-3	.	.	CASSLVPGSGTDTQYF	TGTGCCAGCAGCTTAGTTCCGGGGTCGGGCACAGATACGCAGTATTTT
TRBV6-1	TRBJ2-3	.	.	CASSEAPESSAQYF	TGTGCCAGCAGTGAAGCCCCGGAAAGTTCGGCGCAGTATTTT